The 22 T cell receptor beta chains given below trace back to one sample, sequenced in a study of T-cell reconstitution after alpha-beta-depleted transplantation in children. Unique molecular identifiers were incorporated when the TCRbeta library was constructed. TCRdb redid the calling of the PCR reads with MiXCR, one entry per CDR3 protein. In the table there are roughly 400,000 distinct CDR3 sequences, 43% of which are singletons. Sequences were derived from PBMCs, sampled before TCRalphabeta/CD19-depleted stem cell transplant. Receptors originate from a girl aged 2-10 years with aplastic anemia, due to receive a stem cell transplant.

This chain uses TRBV4-3 with TRBJ2-3, with 8 bases fitting TRBD1. Germline V gene sequence: CDR1 LGHNA, CDR2 YSLEER. The V gene end was trimmed by 5 bases and the J gene end by 6 bases; junction bases not matched to a gene: 10. The CDR3 length is 15 residues. The chain's CDR3 is CASSSGGGMVDTQYF. CDR3 coding DNA: TGCGCCAGCAGCTCAGGGGGCGGGATGGTGGATACGCAGTATTTT.

This clonotype was seen ten or more times. V usage is TRBV7-2 and J usage is TRBJ2-5; 7 bases fit TRBD1. J gave up 3 bases and V 2 bases, and 3 bases lay outside the gene matches. Germline V CDR1 and CDR2: SGHTA, FQGNSA. The CDR3 spans 14 residues. The CDR3 sequence: CASSLSGTEETQYF. For the CDR3, the DNA is TGTGCCAGCAGCTTATCCGGGACAGAAGAGACCCAGTACTTC.

In DNA form, the CDR3 reads TGTGCCAGCAGCTCGACAGGTGGGGGCACTGAAGCTTTCTTT. Translating gives CASSSTGGGTEAFF. V is TRBV7-2 and J is TRBJ1-1; weak D call: TRBD1 (6 bases). Germline loops: CDR1 SGHTA, CDR2 FQGNSA. With 4 bases removed from V and 4 bases from J, the gap between germline ends came to 13 bases. This CDR3 comprises 14 residues.

The chain has TRBV6-1 and TRBJ1-5; tentatively, D is TRBD1 (5 bases). Trimming left V 5 bases short and J 2 bases short, with 16 bases between. The CDR3 is 16 residues long. Germline CDR1 reads MNHNS; CDR2 reads SASEGT. CDR3 DNA: TGTGCCAGCAGTCCCGGACTGGGGGATCGCAATCAGCCCCAGCATTTT. Translation: CASSPGLGDRNQPQHF.

The genes are TRBV20-1 and TRBJ2-5; D perhaps matches TRBD1 (5 bases). Trimming left V 3 bases short and J 1 base short, with 15 bases between. Germline loops: CDR1 DFQATT, CDR2 SNEGSKA (reference sequence). The CDR3 sequence is 15 residues long. CDR3 protein: CSASWGPGPQETQYF. The CDR3 DNA sequence: TGCAGTGCTAGCTGGGGCCCAGGCCCCCAAGAGACCCAGTACTTC.

This clonotype appeared a few times. V usage is TRBV20-1 and J usage is TRBJ2-5; 9 bases are shared with TRBD1. The germline gives CDR1 DFQATT, CDR2 SNEGSKA (reference sequence). The CDR3 length is 15 residues. The V and J ends lost 5 bases and 2 bases, in that order; junction bases with no gene match: 9. The CDR3 spells CSAPPADRGQETQYF. The CDR3 nucleotides read TGCAGTGCTCCCCCGGCCGACAGGGGGCAAGAGACCCAGTACTTC.

The gene calls are TRBV20-1 and TRBJ1-5; the D is unclear. The ends were cut back, 1 base at V and 6 bases at J, with 13 bases in the middle. CDR1 and CDR2 from the germline V gene are DFQATT and SNEGSKA (reference sequence). The CDR3 contains 14 residues. The CDR3 nucleotides read TGCAGTGCTAGAGCCTCCGGGAAGCGTCAGCCCCAGCATTTT. Its translation: CSARASGKRQPQHF.

The gene calls are TRBV27 and TRBJ2-2, with a tentative D call TRBD1 (6 bases). The CDR3 contains 13 residues. Trimming stripped 8 bases from V and 4 bases from J, with 11 bases between. In germline, CDR1 is MNHEY, CDR2 SMNVEV (reference sequence). The CDR3, as DNA: TGTGCCAGCGGGCTCAGGGGCACCGGGGAGCTGTTTTTT. It specifies CASGLRGTGELFF.

This clonotype showed up just once. V is TRBV5-1 and J is TRBJ2-7, with TRBD2 as a possible D gene (6 bases). Germline assignment: CDR1 SGHRS and CDR2 YFSETQ. The CDR3 has 12 amino acids. Trimming removed 8 bases from V and 0 bases from J, with 9 bases in between. CDR3 protein: CARRRASYEQYF. The CDR3 region has the DNA TGCGCCAGGCGGAGGGCCTCCTACGAGCAGTACTTC.

This clonotype was counted at least ten times. The rearrangement links TRBV4-3 to TRBJ1-5; no clear D gene. The CDR3 length is 14 residues. With 3 bases removed from V and 3 bases from J, the gap between germline ends came to 9 bases. Germline values: CDR1 LGHNA, CDR2 YSLEER. Here the CDR3 reads CASSQGITNQPQHF. CDR3 nucleotide sequence: TGCGCCAGCAGCCAGGGGATCACCAATCAGCCCCAGCATTTT.

This clonotype showed up just a few times. The rearrangement joins TRBV6-1 to TRBJ2-1; 9 bases align to TRBD2. Trimming removed 6 bases from V and 15 bases from J; junction bases left unmatched: 21. Germline V gene sequence: CDR1 MNHNS, CDR2 SASEGT. The CDR3 is 16 residues long. The CDR3: CASSPRAGGVIGTGFF. The CDR3 DNA sequence: TGTGCCAGCAGCCCCCGGGCGGGAGGGGTCATAGGAACGGGGTTCTTC.

The chain employs TRBV29-1 and TRBJ2-7; D gene ambiguous. Trimming shortened V by 7 bases and J by 3 bases, and 16 bases separated the two germline ends. The CDR3 length is 13 residues. Per the germline V gene, CDR1 is SQVTM and CDR2 is ANQGSEA. This CDR3 is CSGITSGSYEQYF. The CDR3, as DNA: TGCAGCGGTATCACATCGGGTAGCTACGAGCAGTACTTC.

The chain couples TRBV5-1 to TRBJ1-1; 7 nucleotides agree with TRBD1. After removal of 0 bases from V and 4 bases from J, the junction contained 9 bases not matched to a gene. CDR3 length equals 16 residues. Per the germline V gene, CDR1 is SGHRS and CDR2 is YFSETQ. The CDR3 here is CASSLALYRGGTEAFF. CDR3 sequence (DNA): TGCGCCAGCAGCTTGGCCTTATACAGGGGCGGCACTGAAGCTTTCTTT.

At least ten counts were recorded for this clonotype. The chain recombines TRBV7-8 with TRBJ2-2; the D gene is possibly TRBD1 (6 bases). Germline-derived CDR1 and CDR2 are SGHVS and FQNEAQ. V lost 4 bases and J lost 0, with 15 bases in between. The CDR3 sequence is 17 residues long. CDR3 DNA sequence: TGTGCCAGCAGCTCGACCAGGGGTGCGGCGAACACCGGGGAGCTGTTTTTT. This encodes CASSSTRGAANTGELFF.

This clonotype was recorded many times. The chain carries TRBV5-1 and TRBJ1-2, with D perhaps matching TRBD1 (5 bases). CDR3 length equals 14 residues. Germline CDR1 reads SGHRS; CDR2 reads YFSETQ. Trimming pared 0 bases from V and 5 bases from J, leaving 11 bases between. CDR3 loop: CASSLDGAGYGYTF. The CDR3 DNA reads TGCGCCAGCAGCTTGGATGGGGCTGGGTATGGCTACACCTTC.

This chain joins TRBV20-1 and TRBJ1-2; no reliable D call. Germline V gene data show CDR1 as DFQATT and CDR2 as SNEGSKA (reference sequence). This CDR3 comprises 13 residues. V dropped 4 bases and J dropped 4 bases, with 13 bases sitting between them. CDR3 bases: TGCAGTGCTACCGACACGCACGCCTATGGCTACACCTTC. Encoded protein: CSATDTHAYGYTF.

There are a few counts of this clonotype. The chain combines TRBV28 with TRBJ1-1; 8 nucleotides agree with TRBD1. In germline, CDR1 is MDHEN, CDR2 SYDVKM. The CDR3 is 16 amino acids. Trimming removed 4 bases from V and 4 bases from J; junction bases left unmatched: 11. CDR3 nucleotides: TGTGCCAGCAGTTATAATCCGGGACAGGTGTTCACTGAAGCTTTCTTT. It is translated as CASSYNPGQVFTEAFF.

Comment on this clonotype: A much larger clone lies a single base off, so this may be a read error. The CDR3 DNA follows: TGCGCCAGCAGCTTGGCTACGACAGCCCGGGACAAGCTCTATGGCTACCCCTTC. Protein: CASSLATTARDKLYGYPF. V and J are TRBV5-1 and TRBJ1-2, with D maybe TRBD1 (6 bases). Germline V gene data show CDR1 as SGHRS and CDR2 as YFSETQ. The CDR3 sequence is 18 residues long.

The chain links TRBV28 to TRBJ2-5; 9 bases line up with TRBD1. With V trimmed by 1 base and J by 2 bases, 5 bases remained unmatched. There are 16 residues in the CDR3. Per the germline V gene, CDR1 is MDHEN and CDR2 is SYDVKM. CDR3 sequence (DNA): TGTGCCAGCAGTTTATCCCCCGGGACAGGGCAAGAGACCCAGTACTTC. Its translation is CASSLSPGTGQETQYF.

The V and J genes are TRBV27 and TRBJ2-2, with 11 bases that match TRBD2. CDR3 length: 18 amino acids. The germline V gene encodes CDR1 MNHEY and CDR2 SMNVEV (reference sequence). Unmatched junction bases numbered 7, after V lost 4 bases and J lost 0 bases. The CDR3 nucleotides are TGTGCCAGCAGTTCGACTAGCGGGGCCTTTTCGAACACCGGGGAGCTGTTTTTT. It encodes CASSSTSGAFSNTGELFF.

This clonotype was seen a handful of times. The J gene is TRBJ2-7, the V gene TRBV28, with a tentative D call TRBD1 (6 bases). There are 14 residues in the CDR3. CDR1 MDHEN and CDR2 SYDVKM come from the germline V gene. Trimming shortened V by 3 bases and J by 3 bases, and 12 bases separated the two germline ends. The CDR3 nucleotides are TGTGCCAGCAGTTTCTCGGACAGATTCTACGAGCAGTACTTC. Amino acid sequence: CASSFSDRFYEQYF.

The chain links TRBV4-1 to TRBJ2-7, with D perhaps matching TRBD2 (5 bases). V lost 0 bases, J lost 2 bases, and 8 bases lay in between. The CDR3 totals 14 residues. Per the germline V gene, CDR1 is MGHRA and CDR2 is YSYEKL. CDR3 in DNA: TGCGCCAGCAGCCAAGATTGGGGAGCCTACGAGCAGTACTTC. It codes for CASSQDWGAYEQYF.